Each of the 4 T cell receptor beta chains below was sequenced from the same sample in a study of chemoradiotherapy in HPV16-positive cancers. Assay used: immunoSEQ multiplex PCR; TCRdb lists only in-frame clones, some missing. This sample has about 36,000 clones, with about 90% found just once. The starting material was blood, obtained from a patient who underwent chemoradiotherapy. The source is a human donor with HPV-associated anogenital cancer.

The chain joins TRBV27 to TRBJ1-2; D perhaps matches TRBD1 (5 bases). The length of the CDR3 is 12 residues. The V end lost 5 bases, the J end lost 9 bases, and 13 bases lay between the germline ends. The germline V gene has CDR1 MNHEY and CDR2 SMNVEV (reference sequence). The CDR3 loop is CASSPGQYRYTF. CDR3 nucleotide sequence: TGTGCCAGCAGTCCAGGACAATATCGCTACACCTTC.

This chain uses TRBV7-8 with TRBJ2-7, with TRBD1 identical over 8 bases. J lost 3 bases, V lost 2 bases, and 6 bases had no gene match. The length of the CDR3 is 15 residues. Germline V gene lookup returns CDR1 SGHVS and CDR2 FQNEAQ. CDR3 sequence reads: CASSLSTGGFYEQYF. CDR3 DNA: TGTGCCAGCAGCTTAAGTACAGGGGGTTTCTACGAGCAGTACTTC.

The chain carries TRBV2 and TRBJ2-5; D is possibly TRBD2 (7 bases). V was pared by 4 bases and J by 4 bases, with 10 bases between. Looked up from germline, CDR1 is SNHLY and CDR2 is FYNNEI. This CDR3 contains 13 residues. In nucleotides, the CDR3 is TGTGCCAGCAGTGGCGGGGGCGGAGAGACCCAGTACTTC. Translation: CASSGGGGETQYF. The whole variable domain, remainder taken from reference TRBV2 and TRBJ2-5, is EPEVTQTPSHQVTQMGQEVILRCVPISNHLYFYWYRQILGQKVEFLVSFYNNEISEKSEIFDDQFSVERPDGSNFTLKIRSTKLEDSAMYFCASSGGGGETQYFGPGTRLLVL.

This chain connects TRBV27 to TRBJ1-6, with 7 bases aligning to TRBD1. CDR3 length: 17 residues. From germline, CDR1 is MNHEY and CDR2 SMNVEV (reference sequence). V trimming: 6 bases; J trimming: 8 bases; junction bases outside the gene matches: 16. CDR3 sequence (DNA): TGTGCCAGCAGCCCCGGGATGTATCAGGGGGGCTATTCACCCCTCCACTTT. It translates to CASSPGMYQGGYSPLHF.